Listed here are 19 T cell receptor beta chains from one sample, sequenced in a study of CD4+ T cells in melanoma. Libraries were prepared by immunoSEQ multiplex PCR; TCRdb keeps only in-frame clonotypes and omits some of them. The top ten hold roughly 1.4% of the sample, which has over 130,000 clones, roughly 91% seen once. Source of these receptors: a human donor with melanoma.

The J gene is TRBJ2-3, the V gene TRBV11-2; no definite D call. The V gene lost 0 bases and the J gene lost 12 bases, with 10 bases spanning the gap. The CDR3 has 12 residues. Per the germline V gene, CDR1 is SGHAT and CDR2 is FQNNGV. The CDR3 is CASSLERTHQYF. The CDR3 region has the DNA TGTGCCAGCAGCTTAGAGCGGACCCACCAGTATTTT.

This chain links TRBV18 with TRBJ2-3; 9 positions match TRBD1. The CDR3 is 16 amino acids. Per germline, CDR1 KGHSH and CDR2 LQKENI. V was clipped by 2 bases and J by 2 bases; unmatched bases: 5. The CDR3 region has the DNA TGTGCCAGCTCACCAGGGACAGGGACTTTCACAGATACGCAGTATTTT. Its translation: CASSPGTGTFTDTQYF.

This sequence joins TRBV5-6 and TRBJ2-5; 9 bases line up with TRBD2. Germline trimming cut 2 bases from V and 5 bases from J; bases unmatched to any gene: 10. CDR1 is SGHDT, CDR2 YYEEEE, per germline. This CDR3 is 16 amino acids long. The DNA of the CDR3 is TGTGCCAGCAGCTTACGCGGGACTAGCCTCTGGGAGACCCAGTACTTC. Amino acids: CASSLRGTSLWETQYF.

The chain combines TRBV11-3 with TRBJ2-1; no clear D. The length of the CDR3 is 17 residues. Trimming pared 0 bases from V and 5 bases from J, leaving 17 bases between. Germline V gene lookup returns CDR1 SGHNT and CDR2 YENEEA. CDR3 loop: CASSLDSPAASDNEQFF. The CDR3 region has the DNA TGTGCCAGCAGCTTAGATTCCCCGGCGGCCAGCGACAATGAGCAGTTCTTC.

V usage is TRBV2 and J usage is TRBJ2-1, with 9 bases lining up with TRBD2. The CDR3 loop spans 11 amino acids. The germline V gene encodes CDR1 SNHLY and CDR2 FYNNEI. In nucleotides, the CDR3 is TGTGCGACTAGCGGTTACAATGAGCAGTTCTTC. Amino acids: CATSGYNEQFF.

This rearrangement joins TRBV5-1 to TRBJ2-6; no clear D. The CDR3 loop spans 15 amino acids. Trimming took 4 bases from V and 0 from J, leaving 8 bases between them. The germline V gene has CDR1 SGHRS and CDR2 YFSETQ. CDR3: CASSVTASGANVLTF. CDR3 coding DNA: TGCGCCAGCAGCGTCACAGCCTCTGGGGCCAACGTCCTGACTTTC.

The CDR3 nucleotides read TGTGCCAGCAGCACCCGGGACAGATTCTACGAGCAGTACTTC. Translation gives CASSTRDRFYEQYF. The J gene is TRBJ2-7, the V gene TRBV5-6; TRBD1 matches 7 bases. The CDR3 runs to 14 residues. The V gene end was trimmed by 4 bases and the J gene end by 3 bases; junction bases not matched to a gene: 7. Germline V gives CDR1 SGHDT, CDR2 YYEEEE.

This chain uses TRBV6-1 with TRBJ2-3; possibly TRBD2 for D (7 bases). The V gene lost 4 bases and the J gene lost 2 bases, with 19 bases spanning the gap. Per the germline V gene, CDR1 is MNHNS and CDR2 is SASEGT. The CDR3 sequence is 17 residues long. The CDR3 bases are TGTGCCAGCAGTGGCCCCTCGGGGGGCTTGTTCACAGATACGCAGTATTTT. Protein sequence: CASSGPSGGLFTDTQYF.

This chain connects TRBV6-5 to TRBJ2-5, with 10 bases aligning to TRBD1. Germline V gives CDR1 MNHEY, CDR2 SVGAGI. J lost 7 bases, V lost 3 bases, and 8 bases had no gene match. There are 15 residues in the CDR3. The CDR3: CASSYTGTGDVTQYF. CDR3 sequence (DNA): TGTGCCAGCAGTTATACCGGGACAGGGGACGTGACCCAGTACTTC.

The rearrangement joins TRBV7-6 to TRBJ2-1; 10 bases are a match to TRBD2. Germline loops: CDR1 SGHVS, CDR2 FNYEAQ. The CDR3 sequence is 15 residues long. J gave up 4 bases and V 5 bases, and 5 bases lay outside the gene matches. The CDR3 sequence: CASSPSGGRYNEQFF. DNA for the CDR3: TGTGCCAGCAGCCCTAGCGGGGGCCGGTACAATGAGCAGTTCTTC.

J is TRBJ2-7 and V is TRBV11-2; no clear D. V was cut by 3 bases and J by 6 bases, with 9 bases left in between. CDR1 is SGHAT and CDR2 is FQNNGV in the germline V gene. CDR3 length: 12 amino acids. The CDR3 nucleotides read TGTGCCAGCAGCTTTCGAGCCGCCGAGCAGTACTTC. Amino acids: CASSFRAAEQYF. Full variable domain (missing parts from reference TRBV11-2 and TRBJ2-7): EAGVAQSPRYKIIEKRQSVAFWCNPISGHATLYWYQQILGQGPKLLIQFQNNGVVDDSQLPKDRFSAERLKGVDSTLKIQPAKLEDSAVYLCASSFRAAEQYFGPGTRLTVT.

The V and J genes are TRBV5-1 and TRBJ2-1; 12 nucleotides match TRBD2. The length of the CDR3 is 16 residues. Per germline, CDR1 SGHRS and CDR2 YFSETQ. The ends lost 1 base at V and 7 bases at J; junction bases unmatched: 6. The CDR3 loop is CASSLPLAGGQNEQFF. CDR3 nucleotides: TGCGCCAGCAGCTTGCCCCTAGCGGGGGGGCAGAATGAGCAGTTCTTC.

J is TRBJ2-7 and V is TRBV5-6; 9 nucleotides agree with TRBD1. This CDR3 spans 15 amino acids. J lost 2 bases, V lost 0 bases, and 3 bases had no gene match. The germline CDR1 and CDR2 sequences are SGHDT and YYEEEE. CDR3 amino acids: CASSLATGGPYEQYF. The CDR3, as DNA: TGTGCCAGCAGCTTGGCGACAGGGGGTCCCTACGAGCAGTACTTC.

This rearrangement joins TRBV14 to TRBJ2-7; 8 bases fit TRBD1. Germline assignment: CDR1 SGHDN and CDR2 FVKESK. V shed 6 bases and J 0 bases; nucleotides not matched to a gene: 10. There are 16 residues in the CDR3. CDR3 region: CASRPSGQGASYEQYF. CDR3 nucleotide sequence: TGTGCCAGCAGACCTAGTGGGCAGGGGGCCTCCTACGAGCAGTACTTC.

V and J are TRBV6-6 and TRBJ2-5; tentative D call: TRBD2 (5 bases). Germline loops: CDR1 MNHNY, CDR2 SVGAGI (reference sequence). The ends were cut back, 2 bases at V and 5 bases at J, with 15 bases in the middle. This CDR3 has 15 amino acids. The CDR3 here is CASSYPDGDGETQYF. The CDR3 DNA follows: TGTGCCAGCAGTTACCCCGACGGGGATGGGGAGACCCAGTACTTC.

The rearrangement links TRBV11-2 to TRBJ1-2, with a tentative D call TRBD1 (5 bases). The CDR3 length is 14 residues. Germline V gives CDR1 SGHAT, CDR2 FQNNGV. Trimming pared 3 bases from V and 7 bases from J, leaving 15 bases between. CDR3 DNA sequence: TGTGCCAGCAGCTTTGGGGCAACAGCTGGTGGCTACACCTTC. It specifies CASSFGATAGGYTF.

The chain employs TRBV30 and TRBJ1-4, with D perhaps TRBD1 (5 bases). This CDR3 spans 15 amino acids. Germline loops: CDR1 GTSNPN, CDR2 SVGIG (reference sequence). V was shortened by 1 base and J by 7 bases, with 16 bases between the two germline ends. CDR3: CAWSASWGGSEKLFF. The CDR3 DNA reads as TGTGCCTGGAGTGCGTCTTGGGGGGGGAGTGAAAAACTGTTTTTT.

In DNA, the CDR3 is TGTGCCAGCAGCCTGGTAGCAGGGGGGGGCACTGAAGCTTTCTTT. Translation: CASSLVAGGGTEAFF. The V call is TRBV7-3, the J call TRBJ1-1, with TRBD1 matching 7 bases. The CDR3 loop spans 15 amino acids. Trimming cost V 5 bases and J 4 bases; bases outside gene matches: 10. Germline V lookup: CDR1 SGHTA, CDR2 FQGTGA.

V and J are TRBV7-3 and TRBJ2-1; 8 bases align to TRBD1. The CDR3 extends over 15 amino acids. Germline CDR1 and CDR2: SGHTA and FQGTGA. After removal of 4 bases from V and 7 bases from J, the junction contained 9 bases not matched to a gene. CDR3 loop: CASSSSDRAGNEQFF. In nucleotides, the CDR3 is TGTGCCAGCAGCTCTTCGGACAGGGCTGGGAATGAGCAGTTCTTC.